This record concerns one TCR beta chain sequence. RNA transcripts gave rise to amplified TCR beta CDR3 regions. HTBI primers drove first-round RT-PCR of the TCR CDR3. TCRdb reprocessed the multiplex PCR reads with MiXCR, giving one entry per CDR3 protein. The table includes 450,000 to 600,000 distinct CDR3 sequences, 20% detected once. The entry originates in a study of T cells in Graves' hyperthyroidism and ophthalmopathy. Per germline, CDR1 SGHTA and CDR2 FQGNSA. CDR3 size: 16 residues. V shed 4 bases and J 3 bases; nucleotides not matched to a gene: 4. The source of this sequence is a man aged 35-49 years with Graves' ophthalmopathy. The V call is TRBV7-2, the J call TRBJ2-5; the match to TRBD2 covers 14 bases. Sequenced input: blood. The CDR3 DNA is TGTGCCAGCAGCTCTGGACTAGCGGGAGGAGAAGAGACCCAGTACTTC. Translating it yields CASSSGLAGGEETQYF.